These T cell receptor beta chains were read from a single sample in a study of cytomegalovirus exposure and HLA in healthy donors. Clones were read by immunoSEQ multiplex PCR, and TCRdb kept only the in-frame ones, dropping some. The sample has some 97,000 clones, roughly 75% seen once. Sequencing was done on a sample of PBMCs. The receptors derive from a male donor in good health and CMV-seropositive. The CDR3 runs from the conserved cysteine through the conserved F or W. Each record gives: D gene, V gene, CDR3 length, J gene, clone size, CDR3 DNA, CDR3 protein. The D gene is left open where the match is weak. Clone size is not always given. Where it is, it says once, few, many or a class for expanded clones.

TRBD1	TRBV18	17	TRBJ1-1	once	TGTGCCAGCTCAACAAAATTATCGGACAGGGTTTATACTGAAGCTTTCTTT	CASSTKLSDRVYTEAFF
NA	TRBV28	16	TRBJ2-7	NA	TGTGCCAGCAGTTTCGCTCTGGACAGCCTATCCTACGAGCAGTACTTC	CASSFALDSLSYEQYF
NA	TRBV19	13	TRBJ1-2	NA	TGTGCCAGTAGTATATCTATGAACTATGGCTACACCTTC	CASSISMNYGYTF
TRBD1	TRBV7-9	15	TRBJ1-4	NA	TGTGCCAGCAGCCGGGTGGGACAGGGGAATGAAAAACTGTTTTTT	CASSRVGQGNEKLFF
TRBD1	TRBV4-2	15	TRBJ2-7	once	TGTGCCAGCAGCTCTCGGACAGGGGGAACCCACGAGCAGTACTTC	CASSSRTGGTHEQYF
NA	TRBV4-1	12	TRBJ2-7	NA	TGCGCCAGCAGCCAAGATCGCGGGGAGCAGTACTTC	CASSQDRGEQYF
NA	TRBV4-3	14	TRBJ2-2	NA	TGCGCCAGCAGCCAAGAATACAGCACCGGGGAGCTGTTTTTT	CASSQEYSTGELFF
NA	TRBV19	16	TRBJ2-7	few	TGTGCCAGTAGTCCGATGGGGGGGGCAAGCTCCTACGAGCAGTACTTC	CASSPMGGASSYEQYF
NA	TRBV7-9	16	TRBJ2-7	NA	TGTGCCAGCAGCTCACCCGGTTTAGGGGGGGCCCGAGAGCAGTACTTC	CASSSPGLGGAREQYF
NA	TRBV4-3	14	TRBJ2-2	NA	TGCGCCAGCAGCCAAGATCGGAACACCGGGGAGCTGTTTTTT	CASSQDRNTGELFF
TRBD2	TRBV2	15	TRBJ2-2	NA	TGTGCCAGCAGGGCCAGCGGGGGGGCTTTCGGGGAGCTGTTTTTT	CASRASGGAFGELFF
TRBD2	TRBV10-3	17	TRBJ2-3	NA	TGTGCCATCATCGTACAACTAGCGGGGGCCCGCACAGATACGCAGTATTTT	CAIIVQLAGARTDTQYF
NA	TRBV4-2	15	TRBJ2-1	NA	TGTGCCAGCAGCCAAGAGATGAGCTCCTACAATGAGCAGTTCTTC	CASSQEMSSYNEQFF
NA	TRBV7-2	14	TRBJ1-2	NA	TGTGCCAGCAGCTTAAGTAGACAGCACTATGGCTACACCTTC	CASSLSRQHYGYTF
NA	TRBV7-9	13	TRBJ1-1	few	TGTGCCAGGGGAGGGGCAGGGAACACTGAAGCTTTCTTT	CARGGAGNTEAFF
TRBD1	TRBV11-2	15	TRBJ2-2	NA	TGTGCCAGCAGCCACAGGGGAAGTAGCACCGGGGAGCTGTTTTTT	CASSHRGSSTGELFF
NA	TRBV19	15	TRBJ2-1	NA	TGTGCCAGTAGTATCGGTTTGTTAGGGGCGAATGAGCAGTTCTTC	CASSIGLLGANEQFF
TRBD1	TRBV5-1	15	TRBJ2-7	few	TGCGCCAGCAGCTTTGGGACAGGGGGTTTCGACGAGCAGTACTTC	CASSFGTGGFDEQYF
NA	TRBV5-6	15	TRBJ2-3	NA	TGTGCCAGCAGCTTGGAGACAGGATTTGGGGATACGCAGTATTTT	CASSLETGFGDTQYF
NA	TRBV2	12	TRBJ2-7	NA	TGTGCCAGCACGCAGGTGTCCGACGAGCAGTACTTC	CASTQVSDEQYF
TRBD1	TRBV4-3	17	TRBJ2-3	NA	TGCGCCAGCAGCCGAGGTTTCCGGACAGGGGGGACAGATACGCAGTATTTT	CASSRGFRTGGTDTQYF
TRBD2	TRBV5-5	15	TRBJ2-3	NA	TGTGCCAGCAGCCTGGGGACTACATGGGCAGATACGCAGTATTTT	CASSLGTTWADTQYF
TRBD1	TRBV7-8	17	TRBJ1-5	NA	TGTGCCAGCAGCTCCCGACAGGGGGCATATAGCAATCAGCCCCAGCATTTT	CASSSRQGAYSNQPQHF
TRBD1	TRBV4-1	13	TRBJ1-1	NA	TGCGCCAGCAGCCCACAACAGGGGAGTGAAGCTTTCTTT	CASSPQQGSEAFF
NA	TRBV19	15	TRBJ2-7	NA	TGTGCCAGTAGTCGCCCAGGGGCGCCATCTGAGGAGCAGTACTTC	CASSRPGAPSEEQYF
TRBD2	TRBV6-1	16	TRBJ2-3	NA	TGTGCCAGCAGTGTCCTAAGCGGGGGGGCCAGAGATACGCAGTATTTT	CASSVLSGGARDTQYF
NA	TRBV6-5	13	TRBJ2-7	few	TGTGCCAGCAGTTACTCGATCCGGTACGAGCAGTACTTC	CASSYSIRYEQYF
NA	TRBV5-1	17	TRBJ1-6	NA	TGCGCCAGCAGCGCAAGACAGAAAAGCTCCTATAATTCACCCCTCCACTTT	CASSARQKSSYNSPLHF